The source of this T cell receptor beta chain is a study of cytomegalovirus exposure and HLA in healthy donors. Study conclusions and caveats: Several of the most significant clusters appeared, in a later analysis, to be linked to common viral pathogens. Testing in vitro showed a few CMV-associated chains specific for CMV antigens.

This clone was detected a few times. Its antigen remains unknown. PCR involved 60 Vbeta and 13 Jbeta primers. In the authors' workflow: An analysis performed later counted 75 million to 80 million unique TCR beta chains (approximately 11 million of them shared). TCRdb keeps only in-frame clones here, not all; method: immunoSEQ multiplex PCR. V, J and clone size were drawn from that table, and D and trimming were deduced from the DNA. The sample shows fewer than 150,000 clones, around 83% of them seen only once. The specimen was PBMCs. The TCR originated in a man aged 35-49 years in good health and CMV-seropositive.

The CDR3 sequence: CSVLEGTGAYEQYF. For the CDR3, the DNA is TGCAGCGTTCTGGAAGGGACAGGGGCCTACGAGCAGTACTTC. The chain links TRBV29-1 to TRBJ2-7; 10 bases fit TRBD1. There are 14 residues in the CDR3. CDR1 SQVTM and CDR2 ANQGSEA come from the germline V gene. After removal of 5 bases from V and 2 bases from J, the junction contained 6 bases not matched to a gene.